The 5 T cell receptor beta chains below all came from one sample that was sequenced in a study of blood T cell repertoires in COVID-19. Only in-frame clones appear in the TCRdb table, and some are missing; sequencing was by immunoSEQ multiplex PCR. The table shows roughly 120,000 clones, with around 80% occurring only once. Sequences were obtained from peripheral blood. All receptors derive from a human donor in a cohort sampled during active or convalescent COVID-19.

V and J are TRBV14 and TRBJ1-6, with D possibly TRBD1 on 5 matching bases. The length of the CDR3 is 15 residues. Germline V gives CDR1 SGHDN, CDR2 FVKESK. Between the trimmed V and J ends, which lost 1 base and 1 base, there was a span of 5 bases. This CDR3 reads CASSQAGSYNSPLHF. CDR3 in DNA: TGTGCCAGCAGCCAAGCAGGGTCCTATAATTCACCCCTCCACTTT.

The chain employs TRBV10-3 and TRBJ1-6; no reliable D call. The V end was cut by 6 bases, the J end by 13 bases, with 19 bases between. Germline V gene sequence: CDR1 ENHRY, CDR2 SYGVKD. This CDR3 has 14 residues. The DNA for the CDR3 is TGTGCCATCAGAGAGGGAGTAATTAGTTCGCCCCTCCACTTT. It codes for CAIREGVISSPLHF.

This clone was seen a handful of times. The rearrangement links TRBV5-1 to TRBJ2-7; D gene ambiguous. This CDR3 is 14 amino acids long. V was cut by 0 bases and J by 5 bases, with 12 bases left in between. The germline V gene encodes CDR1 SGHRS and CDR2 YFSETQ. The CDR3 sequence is CASSLVSGQNEQYF. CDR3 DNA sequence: TGCGCCAGCAGCTTGGTGTCAGGTCAAAACGAGCAGTACTTC.

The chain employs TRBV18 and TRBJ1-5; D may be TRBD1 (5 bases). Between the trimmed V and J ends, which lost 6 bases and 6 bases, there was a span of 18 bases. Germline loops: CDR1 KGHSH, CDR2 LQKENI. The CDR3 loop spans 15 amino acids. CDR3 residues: CASSPYAGSGQPQHF. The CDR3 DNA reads TGTGCCAGCTCCCCTTATGCAGGGTCGGGTCAGCCCCAGCATTTT.

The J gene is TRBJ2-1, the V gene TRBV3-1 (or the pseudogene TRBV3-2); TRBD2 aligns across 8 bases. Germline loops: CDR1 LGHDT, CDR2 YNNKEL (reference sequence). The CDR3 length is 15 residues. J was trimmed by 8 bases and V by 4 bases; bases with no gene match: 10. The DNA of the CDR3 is TGTGCCAGCAGCCGTCGGCGGGGGGACAAGGATGAGCAGTTCTTC. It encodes CASSRRRGDKDEQFF.